The rows below give T cell receptor beta chains drawn from one sample of a study of shared clonotypes between healthy human individuals. Clones were sequenced by immunoSEQ multiplex PCR, and TCRdb holds only the in-frame ones, with some missing. The data contain roughly 1,000,000 clones, about four fifths of them singletons. The material sequenced was memory CD4+ T cells from PBMCs. The receptors originated from a man between 18 and 35 years old in good health. Some clones in this sample may be carry-over from other donors' samples. Each CDR3 is given with its conserved first and last residue. Each record gives: V gene, clone size, J gene, D gene, CDR3 DNA, CDR3 protein. The D gene is left open where the match is weak. Clone size is shown for a subset of rows, as once, few, many or a class of expanded clone.

v_gene: TRBV5-3
abundance: once
j_gene: TRBJ2-7
d_gene: TRBD2
CDR3nt: TGTACAATCCTAGCGGAGGAAGAAAACTACGAGCAGTACTTC
CDR3aa: CTILAEEENYEQYF

v_gene: TRBV7-9
abundance: -
j_gene: TRBJ2-7
d_gene: TRBD2
CDR3nt: TGTGCCAGCATCATAGGAGGGGCGGGAGAGAGGGAGCAGTACTTC
CDR3aa: CASIIGGAGEREQYF

v_gene: TRBV28
abundance: -
j_gene: TRBJ1-2
d_gene: -
CDR3nt: TGTGCCAGCAGCCATCACAGCGACTATGGCTACACCTTC
CDR3aa: CASSHHSDYGYTF

v_gene: TRBV30
abundance: -
j_gene: TRBJ2-7
d_gene: TRBD1
CDR3nt: TGTGCCTGGAGTGTAGGGCGCGGGACAGGTATTACCTACGAGCAGTACTTC
CDR3aa: CAWSVGRGTGITYEQYF

v_gene: TRBV18
abundance: -
j_gene: TRBJ1-5
d_gene: -
CDR3nt: TGTGCCAGCTCACGGACAGTTAATAGCAATCAGCCCCAGCATTTT
CDR3aa: CASSRTVNSNQPQHF

v_gene: TRBV2
abundance: -
j_gene: TRBJ1-4
d_gene: -
CDR3nt: TGTGCCAGCAGTGCATGGGGTGTTGGTGAAAAACTGTTTTTT
CDR3aa: CASSAWGVGEKLFF

v_gene: TRBV5-1
abundance: -
j_gene: TRBJ1-2
d_gene: -
CDR3nt: TGCGCCAGCAGCTTTGGGGGATCTAACTATGGCTACACCTTC
CDR3aa: CASSFGGSNYGYTF

v_gene: TRBV6-5
abundance: -
j_gene: TRBJ2-3
d_gene: -
CDR3nt: TGTGCCAGCAGTTACGATTGGGCAGATACGCAGTATTTT
CDR3aa: CASSYDWADTQYF

v_gene: TRBV4-1
abundance: few
j_gene: TRBJ2-3
d_gene: TRBD2
CDR3nt: TGCGCCAGCAGCCAAGCCCTTAGCGGGATCACAGATACGCAGTATTTT
CDR3aa: CASSQALSGITDTQYF

v_gene: TRBV2
abundance: many
j_gene: TRBJ1-2
d_gene: TRBD1
CDR3nt: TGTGCCAGCAGTGAATCCGGGACAGGGGCCGGCTACACCTTC
CDR3aa: CASSESGTGAGYTF

v_gene: TRBV4-1
abundance: -
j_gene: TRBJ2-7
d_gene: -
CDR3nt: TGCGCCAGCAGCCAAGTCGGTGTGGGGTACGAGCAGTACTTC
CDR3aa: CASSQVGVGYEQYF

v_gene: TRBV15
abundance: -
j_gene: TRBJ2-1
d_gene: -
CDR3nt: TGTGCCACCAGCCGGCGTTTGGGAGCCCCCAATGAGCAGTTCTTC
CDR3aa: CATSRRLGAPNEQFF

v_gene: TRBV7-2
abundance: -
j_gene: TRBJ2-2
d_gene: TRBD1
CDR3nt: TGTGCCAGCAGCCTCCAGGGGACAGGGGCAGGTGGGGAGCTGTTTTTT
CDR3aa: CASSLQGTGAGGELFF

v_gene: TRBV5-4
abundance: -
j_gene: TRBJ1-1
d_gene: -
CDR3nt: TGTGCCAGCAGCTTGGATTTCTATACAGAACTGGGGGCTGAAGCTTTCTTT
CDR3aa: CASSLDFYTELGAEAFF

v_gene: TRBV9
abundance: few
j_gene: TRBJ2-7
d_gene: -
CDR3nt: TGTGCCAGCAGCCCAAGCTTGACATACAGGGTGGGGCTGAACGAGCAGTACTTC
CDR3aa: CASSPSLTYRVGLNEQYF

v_gene: TRBV4-2
abundance: -
j_gene: TRBJ2-1
d_gene: TRBD1
CDR3nt: TGTGCCAGCAGCCACCCCGGGACAGGGTACTCCTACAATGAGCAGTTCTTC
CDR3aa: CASSHPGTGYSYNEQFF

v_gene: TRBV5-1
abundance: -
j_gene: TRBJ2-5
d_gene: -
CDR3nt: TGCGCCAGCAAGGACTTAGCAAAAGAGACCCAGTACTTC
CDR3aa: CASKDLAKETQYF

v_gene: TRBV5-8
abundance: -
j_gene: TRBJ2-2
d_gene: TRBD1
CDR3nt: TGTGCCAGCAGCTTGGAGATGGGGACAGGGGCCGGGGAGCTGTTTTTT
CDR3aa: CASSLEMGTGAGELFF

v_gene: TRBV27
abundance: -
j_gene: TRBJ2-7
d_gene: TRBD2
CDR3nt: TGTGCCAGCAGTTTAAAGACTAGCGGGAATAGGGCAATCTACGAGCAGTACTTC
CDR3aa: CASSLKTSGNRAIYEQYF

v_gene: TRBV6-1
abundance: few
j_gene: TRBJ2-5
d_gene: TRBD1
CDR3nt: TGTGCCAGCAGTGTGCGAGCACAGGGGTACCAAGAGACCCAGTACTTC
CDR3aa: CASSVRAQGYQETQYF

v_gene: TRBV18
abundance: -
j_gene: TRBJ1-1
d_gene: -
CDR3nt: TGTGCCAGCTCACTACGACAGAACACTGAAGCTTTCTTT
CDR3aa: CASSLRQNTEAFF

v_gene: TRBV27
abundance: -
j_gene: TRBJ1-5
d_gene: -
CDR3nt: TGTGCCAGCAGTTTATCGGGGCAGGATAATCAGCCCCAGCATTTT
CDR3aa: CASSLSGQDNQPQHF

v_gene: TRBV4-1
abundance: -
j_gene: TRBJ2-2
d_gene: TRBD2
CDR3nt: TGCGCCAGCAGCCAAGAAGTAGGCGGGAGGGCCGCTCGGACCGGGGAGCTGTTTTTT
CDR3aa: CASSQEVGGRAARTGELFF